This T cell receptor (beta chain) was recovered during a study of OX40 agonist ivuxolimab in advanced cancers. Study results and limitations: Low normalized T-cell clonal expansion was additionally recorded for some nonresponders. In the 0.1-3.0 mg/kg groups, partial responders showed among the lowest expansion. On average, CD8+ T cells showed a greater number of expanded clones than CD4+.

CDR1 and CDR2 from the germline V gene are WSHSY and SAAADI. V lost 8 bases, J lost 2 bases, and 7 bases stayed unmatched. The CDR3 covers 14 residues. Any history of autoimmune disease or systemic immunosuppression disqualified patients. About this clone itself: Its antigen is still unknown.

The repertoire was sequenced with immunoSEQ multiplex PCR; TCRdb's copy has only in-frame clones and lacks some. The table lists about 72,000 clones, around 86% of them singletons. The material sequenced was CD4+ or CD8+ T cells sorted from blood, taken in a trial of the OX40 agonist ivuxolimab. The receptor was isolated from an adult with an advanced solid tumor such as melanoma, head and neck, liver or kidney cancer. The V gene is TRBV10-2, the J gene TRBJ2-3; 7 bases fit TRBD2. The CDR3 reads CASLTSAYTDTQYF. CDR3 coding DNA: TGCGCCAGCCTCACTAGCGCCTACACAGATACGCAGTATTTT.